The 24 T cell receptor beta chains below all came from one sample that was sequenced in a study of spatial heterogeneity in lung cancer. Study observations and caveats: Tumor mutation counts were tracked by expanded intratumoral alpha and beta TCR counts.

Their antigens are not known. Via MiXCR, TCRdb re-called the 5' RACE reads, giving one row per CDR3 protein. The table includes about 14,000 distinct CDR3 sequences, about 3.2% detected once. Time point in this sample: sample taken at primary tumor resection. This specimen was lung tumor tissue, taken at surgery. The source of these receptors is a male donor with early-stage non-small cell lung cancer.

This clonotype was found many times. The chain uses TRBV20-1 and TRBJ2-5; 7 nucleotides agree with TRBD2. This CDR3 is built from 18 residues. V lost 3 bases, J lost 3 bases, and 19 bases stayed unmatched. Germline CDR1 DFQATT, CDR2 SNEGSKA (reference sequence). CDR3 DNA: TGCAGTGCTAGCAATAGCGGGCCTCGGACGGGTAATGAAGAGACCCAGTACTTC. It yields the protein CSASNSGPRTGNEETQYF.

This clonotype was recorded many times. CDR3 region: CSATAALRGNSPLHF. CDR3 DNA: TGCAGTGCTACCGCGGCCCTCCGGGGTAATTCACCCCTCCACTTT. This chain uses TRBV20-1 with TRBJ1-6, with no clear D. V lost 4 bases and J lost 6, with 16 bases in between. The CDR3 extends over 15 amino acids. Germline CDR1 reads DFQATT; CDR2 reads SNEGSKA (reference sequence).

This clonotype was observed at least ten times. V is TRBV5-1 and J is TRBJ2-3; maybe TRBD1 (6 bases). The CDR3 is 15 residues long. V lost 2 bases, J lost 2 bases, and 12 bases lay in between. Germline lookup yields CDR1 SGHRS and CDR2 YFSETQ. CDR3 sequence (DNA): TGCGCCAGCAGCTTTCGGGGACACCTCACAGATACGCAGTATTTT. Translated, it gives CASSFRGHLTDTQYF.

This clonotype was seen repeatedly, ten times or more. The gene calls are TRBV7-2 and TRBJ2-2; 8 bases fit TRBD2. V trimming: 3 bases; J trimming: 5 bases; junction bases outside the gene matches: 5. This CDR3 contains 15 residues. Germline V gives CDR1 SGHTA, CDR2 FQGNSA. The CDR3 coding sequence is TGTGCCAGCAGCTTGGGCGGGGGGCGTACCGGGGAGCTGTTTTTT. Translating gives CASSLGGGRTGELFF.

This clonotype was recorded many times. V and J are TRBV2 and TRBJ1-5; a weak D match, TRBD1 (6 bases). V was cut by 1 base and J by 0 bases, with 13 bases left in between. CDR3 length: 17 amino acids. CDR1 is SNHLY, CDR2 FYNNEI, per germline. This CDR3 reads CASSEERRGYSNQPQHF. CDR3 coding DNA: TGTGCCAGCAGTGAAGAAAGGAGGGGGTATAGCAATCAGCCCCAGCATTTT.

By sample fraction, this clonotype is medium-sized. V gene TRBV6-6 combines with J gene TRBJ1-2; D unclear. In germline, CDR1 is MNHNY, CDR2 SVGAGI (reference sequence). The CDR3 is 13 amino acids. Trimming stripped 10 bases from V and 2 bases from J, with 14 bases between. The CDR3 is CATSGPPNYGYTF. CDR3 bases: TGTGCCACCTCCGGACCTCCCAACTATGGCTACACCTTC.

This clonotype ranks as medium-sized. The chain joins TRBV7-2 to TRBJ2-7; D might be TRBD2 (6 bases). Trimming removed 6 bases from V and 2 bases from J, with 14 bases in between. CDR1 is SGHTA, CDR2 FQGNSA, per germline. The CDR3 sequence is 14 residues long. Here the CDR3 reads CASRESGVTYEQYF. The CDR3 nucleotides are TGTGCCAGCAGGGAATCGGGGGTAACCTACGAGCAGTACTTC.

This clonotype was detected ten times or more. The chain couples TRBV27 to TRBJ2-5; the D is unclear. The CDR3 is 12 amino acids. Per the germline V gene, CDR1 is MNHEY and CDR2 is SMNVEV (reference sequence). Between the trimmed V and J ends, which lost 6 bases and 4 bases, there was a span of 9 bases. The CDR3, as DNA: TGTGCCAGCAGCGTGAACGGAGAGACCCAGTACTTC. Protein: CASSVNGETQYF.

This clonotype appeared many times. The genes are TRBV12-3 or TRBV12-4 and TRBJ2-3; TRBD2 is a possible D gene (7 bases). V lost 5 bases and J lost 6, with 18 bases in between. CDR3 length: 15 amino acids. The CDR3 sequence: CASSPGGPPTDTQYF. DNA of the CDR3: TGTGCCAGCAGTCCCGGGGGGCCCCCCACGGATACGCAGTATTTT.

V is TRBV4-1 and J is TRBJ1-4; D unclear. V lost 4 bases to trimming and J lost 1 base, with 10 bases between them. Looked up from germline, CDR1 is MGHRA and CDR2 is YSYEKL. The CDR3 runs to 15 residues. For the CDR3, the DNA is TGCGCCAGCAGCCCCCGGGCGATAACTAATGAAAAACTGTTTTTT. Translated: CASSPRAITNEKLFF.

This clonotype was counted ten times or more. The chain has TRBV9 and TRBJ1-1; 11 bases agree with TRBD1. The CDR3 has 15 amino acids. Germline V gene lookup returns CDR1 SGDLS and CDR2 YYNGEE. After removal of 3 bases from V and 4 bases from J, the junction contained 5 bases not matched to a gene. The CDR3 sequence is CASSGGTGGITEAFF. The CDR3 DNA reads as TGTGCCAGCAGCGGAGGGACAGGGGGAATCACTGAAGCTTTCTTT.

This clonotype is medium-sized (0.01 to 0.1%) by share. The gene calls are TRBV4-3 and TRBJ1-1, with D perhaps TRBD1 (5 bases). V lost 1 base and J lost 7, with 16 bases in between. The CDR3 sequence is 15 residues long. Per the germline V gene, CDR1 is LGHNA and CDR2 is YSLEER. The CDR3 reads CASSQGRGSGFEAFF. The CDR3 DNA reads TGCGCCAGCAGCCAAGGAAGGGGCAGCGGGTTTGAAGCTTTCTTT.

This clonotype is termed medium-sized (0.01 to 0.1%). The chain combines TRBV7-8 with TRBJ2-7; 10 positions match TRBD1. Germline V gene lookup returns CDR1 SGHVS and CDR2 FQNEAQ. The CDR3 is made up of 18 amino acids. The trim removed 5 bases at V and 0 bases at J, leaving 13 bases unmatched. CDR3: CASSAPGQGYPNSYEQYF. Written as DNA, the CDR3 is TGTGCCAGCAGCGCCCCGGGACAGGGGTACCCTAACTCCTACGAGCAGTACTTC.

This clonotype came up many times. This rearrangement joins TRBV5-1 to TRBJ1-1; tentatively, D is TRBD1 (6 bases). CDR1 is SGHRS and CDR2 is YFSETQ in the germline V gene. This CDR3 has 13 residues. Between the trimmed V and J ends, which lost 3 bases and 5 bases, there was a span of 11 bases. CDR3 sequence: CASSSRRGTEAFF. The CDR3 DNA sequence: TGCGCCAGCAGCTCCCGGAGGGGGACTGAAGCTTTCTTT.

This clonotype was observed at least ten times. This chain uses TRBV20-1 with TRBJ1-1; 7 positions match TRBD1. CDR3 length: 15 amino acids. Germline V gene lookup returns CDR1 DFQATT and CDR2 SNEGSKA (reference sequence). Trimming cost V 3 bases and J 6 bases; bases outside gene matches: 13. The CDR3 loop reads CSASSPGQVRAEAFF. In DNA form, the CDR3 reads TGCAGTGCTAGTTCCCCCGGACAGGTCAGGGCTGAAGCTTTCTTT.

This clonotype has more than one count but fewer than ten. V and J are TRBV19 and TRBJ1-5; a weak D match, TRBD1 (6 bases). The length of the CDR3 is 15 residues. The germline V gene encodes CDR1 LNHDA and CDR2 SQIVND (reference sequence). Trimming pared 3 bases from V and 7 bases from J, leaving 16 bases between. The CDR3: CASSIRGPGMQPQHF. The CDR3 bases are TGTGCCAGTAGTATCAGGGGACCAGGCATGCAGCCCCAGCATTTT. The full variable domain, with the rest looked up from reference TRBV19 and TRBJ1-5, is DGGITQSPKYLFRKEGQNVTLSCEQNLNHDAMYWYRQDPGQGLRLIYYSQIVNDFQKGDIAEGYSVSREKKESFPLTVTSAQKNPTAFYLCASSIRGPGMQPQHFGDGTRLSIL.

This clonotype is medium-sized in the sample. The chain is built from TRBV11-2 and TRBJ1-2; TRBD1 is a possible D gene (5 bases). The CDR3 has 14 amino acids. In germline, CDR1 is SGHAT, CDR2 FQNNGV. V was pared by 4 bases and J by 4 bases, with 13 bases between. The CDR3 here is CASSSQTGGYGYTF. CDR3 DNA: TGTGCCAGCAGCTCGCAAACAGGTGGCTATGGCTACACCTTC.

The sample holds many counts of this clonotype. The CDR3 sequence is CSATRQRLSNQPQHF. DNA of the CDR3: TGCAGTGCTACCCGACAGAGGCTAAGCAATCAGCCCCAGCATTTT. This chain links TRBV20-1 with TRBJ1-5, with D perhaps matching TRBD1 (5 bases). Trimming took 4 bases from V and 1 from J, leaving 14 bases between them. Germline V CDR1 and CDR2: DFQATT, SNEGSKA (reference sequence). CDR3 size: 15 residues.

Judged by abundance, this clonotype is medium-sized. V gene TRBV24-1 combines with J gene TRBJ2-5; D possibly corresponds to TRBD2 (7 bases). Between the trimmed V and J ends, which lost 2 bases and 4 bases, there was a span of 16 bases. The CDR3 covers 16 residues. Germline V gene data show CDR1 as KGHDR and CDR2 as SFDVKD. As DNA, the CDR3 is TGTGCCACCAGTGATTCACGGAGGGGGGGCGGAGAGACCCAGTACTTC. Amino acids: CATSDSRRGGGETQYF.

At least ten counts were recorded for this clonotype. This chain connects TRBV12-3 or TRBV12-4 to TRBJ2-1; 9 nucleotides align to TRBD1. The junction had 7 bases not matched to a gene; V was cut back by 4 bases and J by 0 bases. This CDR3 contains 17 residues. CDR3 coding DNA: TGTGCCAGCAGTTCACGGACAGGGGCCCGCTCCTACAATGAGCAGTTCTTC. Its translation is CASSSRTGARSYNEQFF.

This clonotype has at least ten counts. The rearrangement uses TRBV7-2 and TRBJ2-4; weak D call: TRBD2 (5 bases). This CDR3 region has 16 residues. V was trimmed by 5 bases and J by 2 bases, leaving 16 bases between them. CDR1 and CDR2 (germline): SGHTA, FQGNSA. The CDR3 sequence: CASSAGPLLTKNIQYF. CDR3 bases: TGTGCCAGCAGCGCGGGCCCCCTCCTGACCAAAAACATTCAGTACTTC.

The rearrangement links TRBV3-1 to TRBJ1-5; D gene unclear. V was trimmed by 0 bases and J by 5 bases, leaving 8 bases between them. The germline V gene has CDR1 LGHDT and CDR2 YNNKEL (reference sequence). The CDR3 is made up of 14 amino acids. CDR3 region: CASSQDWGYQPQHF. DNA of the CDR3: TGTGCCAGCAGCCAAGATTGGGGATATCAGCCCCAGCATTTT.

This clonotype was observed many times. The chain is built from TRBV9 and TRBJ1-2; D remains ambiguous. Germline loops: CDR1 SGDLS, CDR2 YYNGEE. The CDR3 has 13 residues. V shed 0 bases and J shed 5 bases, with 8 bases lying between them. The CDR3 loop is CASSVDVTYGYTF. CDR3 DNA sequence: TGTGCCAGCAGCGTAGATGTTACTTATGGCTACACCTTC. Looking up the rest from reference TRBV9 and TRBJ1-2 gives the full variable domain: DSGVTQTPKHLITATGQRVTLRCSPRSGDLSVYWYQQSLDQGLQFLIQYYNGEERAKGNILERFSAQQFPDLHSELNLSSLELGDSALYFCASSVDVTYGYTFGSGTRLTVV.

This clonotype was detected many times. This chain joins TRBV6-5 and TRBJ1-4; D unresolved. Germline V lookup: CDR1 MNHEY, CDR2 SVGAGI. V was shortened by 6 bases and J by 12 bases, with 14 bases between the two germline ends. The CDR3 covers 12 residues. In DNA, the CDR3 is TGTGCCAGCAGCCCACTCAGTGGGGAACTGTTTTTT. This codes for CASSPLSGELFF.